These 32 T cell receptor beta chains share one sample of origin, sequenced in a study of Ad26.COV2.S vaccination and SARS-CoV-2 variants. The method was immunoSEQ multiplex PCR; TCRdb's version includes in-frame clones alone and lacks a portion of them. The repertoire holds roughly 400,000 clones, with around 91% as singletons. Treatment described: some 20 received Ad26.COV2.S at low or high dose, single or two shots; roughly five received placebo; per-sample allocation not given. The study sampled participants on day 63 after the first vaccine or placebo injection. This specimen was peripheral blood, taken in a trial of Ad26.COV2.S vaccine versus placebo. Receptors originate from a person aged 18-65 years who received the Ad26.COV2.S COVID-19 vaccine or a placebo.

The genes are TRBV24-1 and TRBJ2-1, with 7 bases aligning to TRBD1. The CDR3 runs to 16 residues. CDR1 is KGHDR, CDR2 SFDVKD, per germline. The V segment lost 4 bases and the J segment 2 bases; nucleotides outside the gene matches: 7. The CDR3: CATSEQQGMTYNEQFF. CDR3 nucleotides: TGTGCCACCAGTGAGCAACAGGGGATGACCTACAATGAGCAGTTCTTC.

This clone has only one observation. The chain couples TRBV6-2 or TRBV6-3 to TRBJ2-7, with 10 bases matching TRBD2. The V segment lost 5 bases and the J segment 6 bases; nucleotides outside the gene matches: 7. The germline gives CDR1 MNHEY, CDR2 SVGEGT. The CDR3 is made up of 14 amino acids. CDR3 sequence: CASSPLAGVSEQYF. DNA for the CDR3: TGTGCCAGCAGTCCCCTAGCGGGAGTCAGCGAGCAGTACTTC.

This chain links TRBV19 with TRBJ1-5, with a tentative D call TRBD1 (6 bases). Germline CDR1 is LNHDA and CDR2 is SQIVND (reference sequence). Trimming cost V 3 bases and J 7 bases, with 10 bases left between them. This CDR3 has 13 amino acids. CDR3 DNA sequence: TGTGCCAGTAGTATGGGACAAAGGCAGCCCCAGCATTTT. This codes for CASSMGQRQPQHF.

For this clone: The sample has other DNA sequences that encode this CDR3 too. This chain connects TRBV5-1 to TRBJ2-7; D not resolved. Trimming left V 1 base short and J 2 bases short, with 10 bases between. The CDR3 covers 14 residues. Germline V gene sequence: CDR1 SGHRS, CDR2 YFSETQ. This CDR3 reads CASSLSSGTYEQYF. The CDR3 nucleotides are TGCGCCAGCAGCTTGAGCTCGGGTACCTACGAGCAGTACTTC. The full variable domain, with the rest looked up from reference TRBV5-1 and TRBJ2-7, is KAGVTQTPRYLIKTRGQQVTLSCSPISGHRSVSWYQQTPGQGLQFLFEYFSETQRNKGNFPGRFSGRQFSNSRSEMNVSTLELGDSALYLCASSLSSGTYEQYFGPGTRLTVT.

The rearrangement joins TRBV6-2 or TRBV6-3 to TRBJ2-3; possible D gene TRBD2, 5 bases. The CDR3 is made up of 14 amino acids. The V end was cut by 3 bases, the J end by 0 bases, with 7 bases between. Germline V gene sequence: CDR1 MNHEY, CDR2 SVGEGT. The CDR3 here is CASSYSSSTDTQYF. The CDR3 DNA reads TGTGCCAGCAGTTATTCTAGCAGCACAGATACGCAGTATTTT.

The chain couples TRBV11-2 to TRBJ2-7; unclear D gene. The CDR3 totals 13 residues. The ends were cut back, 1 base at V and 4 bases at J, with 8 bases in the middle. Germline CDR1 SGHAT, CDR2 FQNNGV. CDR3 amino acids: CASSLGGEYEQYF. The CDR3 DNA sequence: TGTGCCAGCAGCTTAGGAGGAGAGTACGAGCAGTACTTC.

The chain recombines TRBV12-3 or TRBV12-4 with TRBJ1-2; D gene uncertain. The CDR3 totals 13 residues. With 4 bases removed from V and 6 bases from J, the gap between germline ends came to 12 bases. The CDR3 loop reads CASSSDTVDGYTF. The DNA for the CDR3 is TGTGCCAGCAGTTCTGACACAGTAGATGGCTACACCTTC.

This clone occurred once. The rearrangement uses TRBV28 and TRBJ2-4; 12 nucleotides line up with TRBD2. In germline, CDR1 is MDHEN, CDR2 SYDVKM. Germline trimming cut 6 bases from V and 4 bases from J; bases unmatched to any gene: 13. CDR3 length: 18 residues. CDR3 loop: CASSRGLAGILAKNIQYF. CDR3 sequence (DNA): TGTGCCAGCAGCCGTGGACTAGCGGGAATTTTAGCGAAAAACATTCAGTACTTC.

This clone was counted between two and nine times. The rearrangement links TRBV6-6 to TRBJ1-5, with 9 bases lining up with TRBD1. J gave up 7 bases and V 6 bases, and 13 bases lay outside the gene matches. In germline, CDR1 is MNHNY, CDR2 SVGAGI (reference sequence). The CDR3 is 16 residues long. The CDR3 coding sequence is TGTGCCAGCAGGGACCGGACAGGGGAAACGGGGCAGCCCCAGCATTTT. It codes for CASRDRTGETGQPQHF.

This clone is a singleton in its sample. V is TRBV6-2 or TRBV6-3 and J is TRBJ2-1; D is ambiguous. The V gene lost 5 bases and the J gene lost 5 bases, with 7 bases spanning the gap. In germline, CDR1 is MNHEY, CDR2 SVGEGT. The CDR3 has 12 residues. The CDR3 here is CASSNLHNEQFF. DNA for the CDR3: TGTGCCAGCAGTAACCTACACAATGAGCAGTTCTTC.

This clone has a handful of counts. V and J are TRBV18 and TRBJ2-3; the D is unclear. Germline V gene sequence: CDR1 KGHSH, CDR2 LQKENI. CDR3 length: 16 amino acids. V was shortened by 1 base and J by 0 bases, with 11 bases between the two germline ends. The CDR3 coding sequence is TGTGCCAGCTCACCACTAACAAGAGCTAGCACAGATACGCAGTATTTT. This codes for CASSPLTRASTDTQYF.

The genes are TRBV27 and TRBJ1-2; 9 nucleotides line up with TRBD1. Trimming took 6 bases from V and 7 from J; bases not matched to a gene: 6. CDR3 length: 13 residues. Germline assignment: CDR1 MNHEY and CDR2 SMNVEV (reference sequence). CDR3 sequence reads: CASRTGGSAGYTF. CDR3 nucleotide sequence: TGTGCCAGCAGGACAGGGGGAAGTGCTGGCTACACCTTC.

This chain joins TRBV2 and TRBJ1-4, with 8 bases lining up with TRBD1. Trimming at V came to 3 bases and at J to 10 bases, leaving 7 bases not matched to a gene. The CDR3 has 14 amino acids. CDR1 is SNHLY and CDR2 is FYNNEI in the germline V gene. Written as DNA, the CDR3 is TGTGCCAGCAGTGACAGGACAGGGACGGCAAAACTGTTTTTT. This codes for CASSDRTGTAKLFF.

The CDR3 here is CASSPSGSQETQYF. The DNA of the CDR3 is TGTGCCAGCAGTCCTTCAGGATCTCAAGAGACCCAGTACTTC. The chain employs TRBV7-9 and TRBJ2-5; D uncertain. Germline CDR1 reads SEHNR; CDR2 reads FQNEAQ (reference sequence). CDR3 length: 14 residues. The V end was cut by 6 bases, the J end by 2 bases, with 13 bases between.

The chain employs TRBV4-1 and TRBJ2-7; the D gene is possibly TRBD1 (6 bases). CDR1 is MGHRA, CDR2 YSYEKL, per germline. V was shortened by 1 base and J by 13 bases, with 17 bases between the two germline ends. This CDR3 has 13 amino acids. The CDR3 spells CASSQAGGTGKYF. As DNA, the CDR3 is TGCGCCAGCAGCCAAGCCGGAGGTACAGGGAAATACTTC.

This clone was found a few times. The chain carries TRBV28 and TRBJ2-1; TRBD2 is a possible D gene (5 bases). CDR1 MDHEN and CDR2 SYDVKM come from the germline V gene. V lost 3 bases and J lost 1, with 10 bases in between. There are 15 residues in the CDR3. CDR3 amino acids: CASSFVGLSYNEQFF. The CDR3 DNA is TGTGCCAGCAGTTTTGTCGGACTGTCCTACAATGAGCAGTTCTTC.

In DNA, the CDR3 is TGCGCCAGCAGCTTGGCGCCAGGGAGCACAGATACGCAGTATTTT. It codes for CASSLAPGSTDTQYF. The chain is built from TRBV5-1 and TRBJ2-3, with a possible D match to TRBD1 (5 bases). The V and J ends lost 0 bases and 0 bases respectively, with 8 bases between them. CDR1 is SGHRS, CDR2 YFSETQ, per germline. The CDR3 loop spans 15 amino acids. The variable domain in full, with the rest retrieved from reference TRBV5-1 and TRBJ2-3, is KAGVTQTPRYLIKTRGQQVTLSCSPISGHRSVSWYQQTPGQGLQFLFEYFSETQRNKGNFPGRFSGRQFSNSRSEMNVSTLELGDSALYLCASSLAPGSTDTQYFGPGTRLTVL.

The rearrangement joins TRBV6-5 to TRBJ1-1, with TRBD1 matching 9 bases. Germline V lookup: CDR1 MNHEY, CDR2 SVGAGI. The J segment lost 6 bases and the V segment lost 0 bases, leaving 8 bases of the junction unmatched. The CDR3 sequence is 16 residues long. The CDR3 region is CASSYSNLGQGSEAFF. The CDR3 nucleotides read TGTGCCAGCAGTTACTCGAATCTTGGACAGGGGTCTGAAGCTTTCTTT.

This chain links TRBV4-2 with TRBJ2-1; D remains unclear. Looked up from germline, CDR1 is LGHNA and CDR2 is YNFKEQ. V was cut by 5 bases and J by 6 bases, with 11 bases left in between. CDR3 size: 13 residues. The CDR3: CASSSRLGNEQFF. CDR3 coding DNA: TGTGCCAGCAGCTCCCGACTCGGCAATGAGCAGTTCTTC.

The gene calls are TRBV29-1 and TRBJ2-1, with 12 bases aligning to TRBD2. CDR3 length: 17 residues. Germline CDR1 SQVTM, CDR2 ANQGSEA. Trimming removed 4 bases from V and 0 bases from J; junction bases left unmatched: 7. The CDR3 DNA follows: TGCAGCGTTGGACTAGCGGGAGTTCGGAGCTCCTACAATGAGCAGTTCTTC. Translating gives CSVGLAGVRSSYNEQFF.

V usage is TRBV6-5 and J usage is TRBJ2-1; D is perhaps TRBD1 or TRBD2 (5 bases each). Trimming removed 6 bases at V and 10 bases at J, with 16 bases between. The CDR3 extends over 13 amino acids. The germline CDR1 and CDR2 sequences are MNHEY and SVGAGI. The CDR3 bases are TGTGCCAGCAGCCCGGGACGCCGGAACGAGCAGTTCTTC. Encoded protein: CASSPGRRNEQFF.

The chain links TRBV19 to TRBJ1-6; 11 bases are shared with TRBD1. With V trimmed by 5 bases and J by 7 bases, 13 bases remained unmatched. The V gene's germline CDR1 is LNHDA and CDR2 SQIVND (reference sequence). This CDR3 has 18 residues. The CDR3: CASSLRPGTGGPNSPLHF. The CDR3 DNA reads TGTGCCAGTAGTCTACGCCCCGGGACAGGGGGACCCAATTCACCCCTCCACTTT.

As to this clone: At the DNA level, this CDR3 is encoded by other sequences in the same sample as well. V and J are TRBV5-1 and TRBJ1-1; no firm D call. Trimming shortened V by 0 bases and J by 0 bases, and 6 bases separated the two germline ends. The CDR3 extends over 14 amino acids. CDR1 and CDR2 from the germline V gene are SGHRS and YFSETQ. In DNA, the CDR3 is TGCGCCAGCAGCTTGGACGGGTTGAACACTGAAGCTTTCTTT. Translated: CASSLDGLNTEAFF. Together with reference TRBV5-1 and TRBJ1-1, the CDR3 gives the full variable domain: KAGVTQTPRYLIKTRGQQVTLSCSPISGHRSVSWYQQTPGQGLQFLFEYFSETQRNKGNFPGRFSGRQFSNSRSEMNVSTLELGDSALYLCASSLDGLNTEAFFGQGTRLTVV.

This rearrangement joins TRBV20-1 to TRBJ2-1; 12 nucleotides line up with TRBD2. The V gene's germline CDR1 is DFQATT and CDR2 SNEGSKA (reference sequence). J was trimmed by 6 bases and V by 6 bases; bases with no gene match: 6. The length of the CDR3 is 14 residues. CDR3 sequence reads: CSASLAGGPNEQFF. CDR3 sequence (DNA): TGCAGTGCAAGTCTAGCGGGAGGGCCCAATGAGCAGTTCTTC.

This rearrangement joins TRBV10-3 to TRBJ2-1; weak D call: TRBD1 (6 bases). This CDR3 contains 14 residues. V was trimmed by 2 bases and J by 7 bases, leaving 12 bases between them. The germline CDR1 and CDR2 sequences are ENHRY and SYGVKD. The CDR3 region has the DNA TGTGCCATCAGTGAGGGGGACAAATTAAATGAGCAGTTCTTC. Its protein product is CAISEGDKLNEQFF.

V gene TRBV3-1 (or the pseudogene TRBV3-2) combines with J gene TRBJ1-2, with D unclear. Trimming removed 3 bases from V and 0 bases from J, with 11 bases in between. The length of the CDR3 is 15 residues. Germline V gives CDR1 LGHDT, CDR2 YNNKEL (reference sequence). In DNA, the CDR3 is TGTGCCAGCAGCCATGGTAAGACCTCTAACTATGGCTACACCTTC. Protein product: CASSHGKTSNYGYTF.

Here the CDR3 DNA reads TGTGCCAGCAGACAAGAGACCCAGTACTTC. This encodes CASRQETQYF. V gene TRBV6-5 combines with J gene TRBJ2-5, with D uncertain. This CDR3 has 10 residues. Trimming left V 6 bases short and J 2 bases short, with 1 base between. Germline CDR1 reads MNHEY; CDR2 reads SVGAGI.

The J gene is TRBJ2-5, the V gene TRBV11-2, with D tentatively TRBD2 (6 bases). CDR1 is SGHAT and CDR2 is FQNNGV in the germline V gene. V was pared by 2 bases and J by 5 bases, with 21 bases between. The CDR3 is made up of 17 amino acids. CDR3 nucleotide sequence: TGTGCCAGCAGCTTATCGGGGGATGGTTTCATTAGGGAGACCCAGTACTTC. This translates into CASSLSGDGFIRETQYF.

V and J are TRBV9 and TRBJ2-5; D perhaps matches TRBD2 (6 bases). CDR3 length: 15 amino acids. The V gene lost 3 bases and the J gene lost 5 bases, with 17 bases spanning the gap. CDR1 and CDR2 (germline): SGDLS, YYNGEE. CDR3 region: CASSGMTRIGETQYF. CDR3 in DNA: TGTGCCAGCAGCGGAATGACTAGGATAGGGGAGACCCAGTACTTC. Filled out from reference TRBV9 and TRBJ2-5, the complete variable domain reads DSGVTQTPKHLITATGQRVTLRCSPRSGDLSVYWYQQSLDQGLQFLIQYYNGEERAKGNILERFSAQQFPDLHSELNLSSLELGDSALYFCASSGMTRIGETQYFGPGTRLLVL.

The V and J genes are TRBV6-5 and TRBJ2-1; D gene unclear. The ends were cut back, 4 bases at V and 7 bases at J, with 14 bases in the middle. The germline CDR1 and CDR2 sequences are MNHEY and SVGAGI. The CDR3 totals 14 residues. The CDR3 loop is CASSFSSTRNEQFF. CDR3 DNA sequence: TGTGCCAGCAGTTTTTCCTCGACCCGAAATGAGCAGTTCTTC.

The chain combines TRBV30 with TRBJ2-1, with 10 bases identical to TRBD1. Looked up from germline, CDR1 is GTSNPN and CDR2 is SVGIG (reference sequence). The CDR3 is made up of 15 amino acids. V lost 4 bases to trimming and J lost 7 bases; unmatched junction nucleotides: 10. Here the CDR3 DNA reads TGTGCCTGGATTGGGGGGACAGGGGTAGGGAATGAGCAGTTCTTC. Encoded protein: CAWIGGTGVGNEQFF. The full variable domain, its missing parts supplied by reference TRBV30 and TRBJ2-1, is SQTIHQWPATLVQPVGSPLSLECTVEGTSNPNLYWYRQAAGRGLQLLFYSVGIGQISSEVPQNLSASRPQDRQFILSSKKLLLSDSGFYLCAWIGGTGVGNEQFFGPGTRLTVL.

The V gene is TRBV2, the J gene TRBJ1-1, with D tentatively TRBD1 (6 bases). V was trimmed by 1 base and J by 7 bases, leaving 10 bases between them. The germline V gene has CDR1 SNHLY and CDR2 FYNNEI. The length of the CDR3 is 13 residues. In DNA form, the CDR3 reads TGTGCCAGCAGTGAAGACAGGGTTGGTGAAGCTTTCTTT. It yields the protein CASSEDRVGEAFF.